Given below is one T cell receptor (beta chain) in context. The antigen is not known. Sequencing of cultured CD4+ T cell DNA used the Oncomine TCR Beta short-read assay. TCRdb redid the calling of the PCR reads with MiXCR, one entry per CDR3 protein. Of roughly 12,000 distinct CDR3 sequences in the sample, approximately 50% were seen once. The record originates from a study of vaccination and CD4 T cells after COVID-19. Treatment given: roughly 11-day PBMC culture with coronavirus spike peptide pools or control peptides (ViraFEST assay). Trimming removed 2 bases from V and 0 bases from J, with 12 bases in between. This CDR3 region has 16 residues. CDR1 and CDR2 from the germline V gene are SGHVS and FQNEAQ.

The V and J genes are TRBV7-8 and TRBJ2-3; tentatively, D is TRBD1 or TRBD2 (5 bases each). The source is a human donor who had recovered from COVID-19. The specimen was CD4+ T cells from blood, cultured in vitro. The CDR3: CASSLSGGSSTDTQYF. DNA for the CDR3: TGTGCCAGCAGCTTAAGTGGGGGTTCTAGCACAGATACGCAGTATTTT.